This T cell receptor (beta chain) originates from a study of human T cells and chemical hapten exposure. This clonotype was recorded a few times. Stated time point: patch test 2, 6 weeks after DPC sensitization. The treatment was: therapeutic diphenylcyclopropenone sensitization with weekly scalp DPC. The donor pool consisted of alopecia patients aged 18 to 70 years, considered suitable for DPC. This CDR3 contains 15 residues. The V gene's germline CDR1 is MDHEN and CDR2 SYDVKM. Germline trimming cut 6 bases from V and 2 bases from J; bases unmatched to any gene: 6. MiXCR was run by TCRdb on the RACE reads, yielding one entry per CDR3 protein. This sample carries under 450,000 distinct CDR3 sequences, under 6.5% of them seen once, and the ten largest clones take around 5.6%.

The input for sequencing was whole blood, taken in connection with sensitization to the hapten diphenylcyclopropenone (DPC). This sequence was found in a woman between 18 and 30 years old with alopecia areata. Some clones in this sample may be carry-over from other donors' samples. This sequence joins TRBV28 and TRBJ2-2; 7 bases fit TRBD1. CDR3: CASRSTGENTGELFF. DNA of the CDR3: TGTGCCAGCAGATCAACAGGGGAAAACACCGGGGAGCTGTTTTTT.